This record covers a single T cell receptor (beta chain). Its antigen remains unidentified. The CDR3 is 15 residues long. Trimming stripped 1 base from V and 3 bases from J, with 9 bases between. Germline values: CDR1 MDHEN, CDR2 SYDVKM. This sample was taken from a study of monozygotic twins with cystic fibrosis. Study-level points and caveats: J usage was most co-twin-similar in 8 of 16 pairs, V in 13. Low clonality (median roughly 0.0099) suggested a mostly naive repertoire.

Profiling relied on immunoSEQ multiplex PCR, and the TCRdb table lists in-frame clones only, not all of them. This sample yields 34,000 or so clones, of which about 92% are seen a single time; around 0.99% belongs to the top ten. The chain combines TRBV28 with TRBJ2-2, with a tentative D call TRBD1 (6 bases). The receptor comes from a girl aged 2 to 10 with cystic fibrosis. Material: blood. CDR3 residues: CASSLLQGDTGELFF. CDR3 nucleotides: TGTGCCAGCAGTTTATTACAGGGTGACACCGGGGAGCTGTTTTTT.